What follows describes a single T cell receptor (beta chain). The antigen is unknown. The data derive from a study of cytomegalovirus exposure and HLA in healthy donors. Findings of the study overall: Later genetic work tied a missense DCLRE1C variant to beta-chain V and J trimming.

As for the donors, each was a healthy bone marrow donor. A multiplex PCR was run with 60 Vbeta primers and 13 Jbeta primers. Sequencing was performed with immunoSEQ multiplex PCR; in TCRdb, only in-frame clones are kept and a portion is missing. The sample lists roughly 150,000 clones, approximately 78% occurring once. CDR1 is SGHRS, CDR2 YFSETQ, per germline. V was shortened by 0 bases and J by 1 base, with 10 bases between the two germline ends. CDR3 length: 15 residues. V gene TRBV5-1 combines with J gene TRBJ1-1, with a weak D call TRBD1 (5 bases). The origin of this receptor is a woman aged 35 to 49 in good health and CMV-seropositive. The sequenced sample consisted of PBMCs. The CDR3 loop reads CASSLEIGANTEAFF. The CDR3 DNA follows: TGCGCCAGCAGCTTGGAGATAGGGGCGAACACTGAAGCTTTCTTT. Using reference TRBV5-1 and TRBJ1-1 for the parts outside the CDR3, the full variable domain is KAGVTQTPRYLIKTRGQQVTLSCSPISGHRSVSWYQQTPGQGLQFLFEYFSETQRNKGNFPGRFSGRQFSNSRSEMNVSTLELGDSALYLCASSLEIGANTEAFFGQGTRLTVV.